This T cell receptor beta chain was recorded in a study of blood T cell repertoires in COVID-19. In the study overall: COVID-19 samples from acute and convalescent phases originated in the United States, Italy and Spain. PBMCs, B-cell-depleted T cells, or T cells were the source of the cDNA or gDNA that made up the material.

Per the original methods: The authors estimated nucleated cell counts from reference gene primer amplification. The protocol was immunoSEQ multiplex PCR, while the TCRdb copy is restricted to in-frame clones and leaves out a portion. That table furnishes V, J and clone size, whereas the DNA furnished D and trimming. The data show about 130,000 clones, 85% seen once. Per the germline V gene, CDR1 is LGHNA and CDR2 is YSLEER. This CDR3 region has 16 residues. With 4 bases clipped from V and 5 bases from J, the junction kept 13 bases outside the gene matches. A few counts support this clone. The chain combines TRBV4-3 with TRBJ1-2; 7 nucleotides line up with TRBD1. The material sequenced was peripheral blood. The sequence was collected from a woman over 75 with acute or convalescent COVID-19. CDR3 coding DNA: TGCGCCAGCAGCCGAGGAGCTGGGACAGATCCGTATGGCTACACCTTC. Translating gives CASSRGAGTDPYGYTF.